This is a list of T cell receptor beta chains from one sample in a study of T cell responses to AZD1222 COVID-19 vaccine. The protocol was immunoSEQ multiplex PCR, while the TCRdb copy is restricted to in-frame clones and leaves out a portion. The repertoire holds around 150,000 clones, 92% seen once, with roughly 2.2% in the top ten. The material sequenced was peripheral blood, taken on day 0 of AZD1222 vaccination. These receptors all stem from an adult in good health. Each CDR3 is given with its conserved first and last residue. The order of the fields is CDR3 protein, CDR3 DNA, V gene, J gene, D gene, clone size. The D gene is left open where the match is weak. Only part of the rows carry a size: once, few, many, or a class if the clone is expanded.

CDR3aa: CASSFKGLGNQPQHF; CDR3nt: TGTGCCAGCAGTTTTAAAGGGTTAGGCAATCAGCCCCAGCATTTT; v_gene: TRBV28; j_gene: TRBJ1-5; d_gene: -; abundance: -
CDR3aa: CASSQGNTIYF; CDR3nt: TGTGCCAGCAGCCAAGGAAACACCATATATTTT; v_gene: TRBV6-6; j_gene: TRBJ1-3; d_gene: -; abundance: -
CDR3aa: CALGGSLYNEQFF; CDR3nt: TGTGCATTGGGCGGGAGCCTCTACAATGAGCAGTTCTTC; v_gene: TRBV30; j_gene: TRBJ2-1; d_gene: TRBD2; abundance: -
CDR3aa: CASSLGVSTEAFF; CDR3nt: TGTGCCAGCAGTCTGGGTGTGAGCACTGAAGCTTTCTTT; v_gene: TRBV12-3/TRBV12-4; j_gene: TRBJ1-1; d_gene: -; abundance: -
CDR3aa: CASSPGTNSYNEQFF; CDR3nt: TGTGCCAGCAGCCCCGGGACTAACTCCTACAATGAGCAGTTCTTC; v_gene: TRBV3-1/TRBV3-2; j_gene: TRBJ2-1; d_gene: TRBD2; abundance: -
CDR3aa: CASSLAGPQETQYF; CDR3nt: TGCGCCAGCAGCTTGGCAGGGCCCCAAGAGACCCAGTACTTC; v_gene: TRBV5-1; j_gene: TRBJ2-5; d_gene: -; abundance: few
CDR3aa: CSARANTEAFF; CDR3nt: TGCAGTGCTAGGGCCAACACTGAAGCTTTCTTT; v_gene: TRBV20-1; j_gene: TRBJ1-1; d_gene: -; abundance: -
CDR3aa: CASSFRQYSNQPQHF; CDR3nt: TGTGCCAGCAGCTTCCGTCAGTATAGCAATCAGCCCCAGCATTTT; v_gene: TRBV5-6; j_gene: TRBJ1-5; d_gene: -; abundance: -
CDR3aa: CASSPTIRTGNTGELFF; CDR3nt: TGTGCCAGCAGCCCAACCATAAGGACAGGGAACACCGGGGAGCTGTTTTTT; v_gene: TRBV5-5; j_gene: TRBJ2-2; d_gene: TRBD1; abundance: few
CDR3aa: CASSRSRQIIYGYTF; CDR3nt: TGTGCCAGCAGCCGCTCGAGACAGATAATCTATGGCTACACCTTC; v_gene: TRBV5-6; j_gene: TRBJ1-2; d_gene: -; abundance: -
CDR3aa: CASSLQKGEKLFF; CDR3nt: TGTGCCAGCAGTTTACAGAAAGGTGAAAAACTGTTTTTT; v_gene: TRBV27; j_gene: TRBJ1-4; d_gene: -; abundance: -
CDR3aa: CASSLRDNYGYTF; CDR3nt: TGTGCCAGCAGCTTAAGGGACAACTATGGCTACACCTTC; v_gene: TRBV7-8; j_gene: TRBJ1-2; d_gene: -; abundance: -
CDR3aa: CASSEGVGEQYF; CDR3nt: TGTGCCAGCAGTGAGGGGGTAGGGGAGCAGTACTTC; v_gene: TRBV2; j_gene: TRBJ2-7; d_gene: -; abundance: -
CDR3aa: CASSFKQGTYEQYF; CDR3nt: TGTGCCAGCAGTTTTAAACAGGGCACCTACGAGCAGTACTTC; v_gene: TRBV6-5; j_gene: TRBJ2-7; d_gene: -; abundance: -
CDR3aa: CASSPNSGSSYNEQFF; CDR3nt: TGTGCCAGCAGCCCTAATAGCGGGAGTTCCTACAATGAGCAGTTCTTC; v_gene: TRBV9; j_gene: TRBJ2-1; d_gene: TRBD2; abundance: -
CDR3aa: CASSSRETQYF; CDR3nt: TGTGCCAGCAGCAGTAGGGAGACCCAGTACTTC; v_gene: TRBV7-9; j_gene: TRBJ2-5; d_gene: -; abundance: -
CDR3aa: CAGQRAGSYEQYF; CDR3nt: TGTGCCGGCCAGCGGGCGGGATCCTACGAGCAGTACTTC; v_gene: TRBV7-9; j_gene: TRBJ2-7; d_gene: -; abundance: few
CDR3aa: CASSLVGGTGANVLTF; CDR3nt: TGTGCCAGCAGCTTGGTTGGGGGGACTGGGGCCAACGTCCTGACTTTC; v_gene: TRBV5-5; j_gene: TRBJ2-6; d_gene: -; abundance: -
CDR3aa: CASSQGTGREQYF; CDR3nt: TGTGCCAGCAGCCAAGGGACAGGGAGAGAGCAGTACTTC; v_gene: TRBV7-2; j_gene: TRBJ2-7; d_gene: TRBD1; abundance: -
CDR3aa: CASSPGTGGLANYGYTF; CDR3nt: TGTGCCAGCAGCCCAGGGACAGGGGGCTTAGCTAACTATGGCTACACCTTC; v_gene: TRBV5-4; j_gene: TRBJ1-2; d_gene: TRBD1; abundance: -
CDR3aa: CASRSRRRDRTKGNTIYF; CDR3nt: TGTGCAAGTCGCTCACGCCGACGGGACAGGACAAAAGGAAACACCATATATTTT; v_gene: TRBV12-2; j_gene: TRBJ1-3; d_gene: -; abundance: once
CDR3aa: CASSLGLGTNTGELFF; CDR3nt: TGTGCCAGCAGCTTGGGTTTAGGCACCAACACCGGGGAGCTGTTTTTT; v_gene: TRBV5-4; j_gene: TRBJ2-2; d_gene: -; abundance: -
CDR3aa: CASSLKVGQTAEQYF; CDR3nt: TGTGCCAGCAGCTTAAAGGTCGGGCAGACAGCCGAGCAGTACTTC; v_gene: TRBV11-2; j_gene: TRBJ2-7; d_gene: -; abundance: -
CDR3aa: CASSTRKQQPQHF; CDR3nt: TGTGCCAGTAGTACCAGGAAACAGCAGCCCCAGCATTTT; v_gene: TRBV19; j_gene: TRBJ1-5; d_gene: -; abundance: -
CDR3aa: CASSVGEGRAGYTF; CDR3nt: TGTGCCAGCAGCGTAGGAGAGGGACGGGCCGGCTACACCTTC; v_gene: TRBV9; j_gene: TRBJ1-2; d_gene: -; abundance: -
CDR3aa: CASSLEQNTEAFF; CDR3nt: TGTGCCAGCAGCTTAGAACAGAACACTGAAGCTTTCTTT; v_gene: TRBV7-9; j_gene: TRBJ1-1; d_gene: -; abundance: -
CDR3aa: CASSPFGGGADTQYF; CDR3nt: TGTGCCAGCAGCCCTTTTGGAGGAGGGGCGGATACGCAGTATTTT; v_gene: TRBV3-1/TRBV3-2; j_gene: TRBJ2-3; d_gene: -; abundance: -
CDR3aa: CASSLEGTIYGYTF; CDR3nt: TGTGCCAGCAGTTTAGAGGGGACGATCTATGGCTACACCTTC; v_gene: TRBV28; j_gene: TRBJ1-2; d_gene: -; abundance: once
CDR3aa: CASSYGAGASNQPQHF; CDR3nt: TGTGCCAGCAGTTACGGCGCGGGGGCGAGCAATCAGCCCCAGCATTTT; v_gene: TRBV6-2/TRBV6-3; j_gene: TRBJ1-5; d_gene: -; abundance: -